These T cell receptor beta chains were read from a single sample in a study of blood T cell repertoires in COVID-19. TCRdb's copy holds only in-frame clones and misses some; the assay was immunoSEQ multiplex PCR. Found here are 60,000 to 75,000 clones, approximately 89% of them singletons; the top ten hold around 6.3%. The source material was peripheral blood. Source of these receptors: a man between 60 and 75 years old with acute or convalescent COVID-19. Each CDR3 is given with its conserved first and last residue. Fields, in order: D gene, J gene, V gene, clone size, CDR3 protein, CDR3 DNA. The D gene is left open where the match is weak. For some rows the clone size is stated as once, few or many, or as a class when expanded; others skip it.

d_call: .; j_call: TRBJ2-7; v_call: TRBV6-2/TRBV6-3; clone_size: .; cdr3_aa: CASSHNYEQYF; cdr3_nt: TGTGCCAGCAGCCACAACTACGAGCAGTACTTC
d_call: TRBD1; j_call: TRBJ2-5; v_call: TRBV6-4; clone_size: .; cdr3_aa: CASSRDSQETQYF; cdr3_nt: TGTGCCAGCAGCCGGGACAGCCAAGAGACCCAGTACTTC
d_call: .; j_call: TRBJ1-2; v_call: TRBV12-3/TRBV12-4; clone_size: .; cdr3_aa: CASSPSKAYGYTF; cdr3_nt: TGTGCCAGCAGCCCGTCTAAAGCCTATGGCTACACCTTC
d_call: .; j_call: TRBJ1-1; v_call: TRBV29-1; clone_size: .; cdr3_aa: CSVQQINTEAFF; cdr3_nt: TGCAGCGTTCAACAGATTAACACTGAAGCTTTCTTT
d_call: TRBD1; j_call: TRBJ1-5; v_call: TRBV6-2/TRBV6-3; clone_size: .; cdr3_aa: CASSSGTGYNQPQHF; cdr3_nt: TGTGCCAGCAGTTCCGGGACAGGGTATAATCAGCCCCAGCATTTT
d_call: TRBD1; j_call: TRBJ1-2; v_call: TRBV7-2; clone_size: .; cdr3_aa: CASSQNGGQVAHGYTF; cdr3_nt: TGTGCCAGCAGCCAAAATGGGGGACAGGTCGCCCATGGCTACACCTTC
d_call: .; j_call: TRBJ1-6; v_call: TRBV18; clone_size: .; cdr3_aa: CASSPGLDGAPSPLHF; cdr3_nt: TGTGCCAGCTCACCCGGCCTCGATGGGGCCCCATCACCCCTCCACTTT
d_call: TRBD1; j_call: TRBJ1-2; v_call: TRBV10-3; clone_size: .; cdr3_aa: CAISLGQADYGYTF; cdr3_nt: TGTGCCATCAGCCTCGGACAGGCGGACTATGGCTACACCTTC
d_call: .; j_call: TRBJ1-2; v_call: TRBV7-2; clone_size: few; cdr3_aa: CASSPTLGGDYGYTF; cdr3_nt: TGTGCCAGCAGCCCCACCTTAGGGGGAGACTATGGCTACACCTTC
d_call: .; j_call: TRBJ1-6; v_call: TRBV27; clone_size: .; cdr3_aa: CASSPLRERGDNSPLHF; cdr3_nt: TGTGCCAGCAGTCCCCTCCGGGAGCGGGGCGATAATTCACCCCTCCACTTT
d_call: TRBD2; j_call: TRBJ2-2; v_call: TRBV9; clone_size: .; cdr3_aa: CASSVLAGETSRTGELFF; cdr3_nt: TGTGCCAGCAGCGTACTAGCGGGGGAGACCTCGAGGACCGGGGAGCTGTTTTTT
d_call: TRBD1; j_call: TRBJ1-2; v_call: TRBV4-3; clone_size: .; cdr3_aa: CASSQDLGQGPNYGYTF; cdr3_nt: TGCGCCAGCAGCCAAGATCTCGGACAGGGTCCCAACTATGGCTACACCTTC
d_call: .; j_call: TRBJ1-1; v_call: TRBV6-5; clone_size: .; cdr3_aa: CASFRVGNTEAFF; cdr3_nt: TGTGCCAGCTTCAGGGTCGGGAACACTGAAGCTTTCTTT
d_call: .; j_call: TRBJ2-1; v_call: TRBV4-3; clone_size: .; cdr3_aa: CASSQDHRGGYNEQFF; cdr3_nt: TGCGCCAGCAGCCAAGATCACAGGGGGGGATACAATGAGCAGTTCTTC
d_call: .; j_call: TRBJ2-3; v_call: TRBV25-1; clone_size: .; cdr3_aa: CASSEPLGLGNTDTQYF; cdr3_nt: TGTGCCAGCAGTGAACCCCTAGGACTGGGAAACACAGATACGCAGTATTTT
d_call: TRBD1; j_call: TRBJ2-1; v_call: TRBV18; clone_size: .; cdr3_aa: CASSPWDRWDEQFF; cdr3_nt: TGTGCCAGCTCACCATGGGACAGATGGGATGAGCAGTTCTTC
d_call: .; j_call: TRBJ1-1; v_call: TRBV18; clone_size: .; cdr3_aa: CASSPREGAAGTEAFF; cdr3_nt: TGTGCCAGCTCACCTCGAGAAGGGGCGGCAGGTACTGAAGCTTTCTTT
d_call: .; j_call: TRBJ1-2; v_call: TRBV6-5; clone_size: .; cdr3_aa: CASSYNTGYYGYTF; cdr3_nt: TGTGCCAGCAGTTACAATACAGGGTACTATGGCTACACCTTC
d_call: .; j_call: TRBJ2-2; v_call: TRBV12-5; clone_size: once; cdr3_aa: CASGPNTGELFF; cdr3_nt: TGTGCTAGTGGTCCTAACACCGGGGAGCTGTTTTTT
d_call: .; j_call: TRBJ1-2; v_call: TRBV19; clone_size: .; cdr3_aa: CATRTVMPYGYTF; cdr3_nt: TGTGCCACCCGGACAGTCATGCCCTATGGCTACACCTTC
d_call: TRBD1; j_call: TRBJ2-7; v_call: TRBV20-1; clone_size: .; cdr3_aa: CSGTGGNEQYF; cdr3_nt: TGCAGTGGGACAGGGGGCAACGAGCAGTACTTC
d_call: TRBD1; j_call: TRBJ1-4; v_call: TRBV30; clone_size: .; cdr3_aa: CAFNKTGGPEKLFF; cdr3_nt: TGTGCCTTTAACAAGACAGGGGGCCCCGAAAAACTGTTTTTT
d_call: .; j_call: TRBJ1-3; v_call: TRBV19; clone_size: .; cdr3_aa: CASTDTLTSGNTIYF; cdr3_nt: TGTGCCAGTACCGACACTCTGACATCCGGAAACACCATATATTTT
d_call: .; j_call: TRBJ1-3; v_call: TRBV28; clone_size: .; cdr3_aa: CASSFEGVNTIYF; cdr3_nt: TGTGCCAGCAGTTTCGAAGGGGTAAACACCATATATTTT
d_call: TRBD1; j_call: TRBJ1-6; v_call: TRBV6-5; clone_size: .; cdr3_aa: CAGNRGPNSPLHF; cdr3_nt: TGTGCCGGGAACAGGGGGCCTAATTCACCCCTCCACTTT
d_call: TRBD2; j_call: TRBJ2-3; v_call: TRBV4-2; clone_size: few; cdr3_aa: CASSQVTFGGADTQYF; cdr3_nt: TGTGCCAGCAGCCAAGTCACGTTCGGGGGGGCAGATACGCAGTATTTT
d_call: TRBD2; j_call: TRBJ2-3; v_call: TRBV6-2/TRBV6-3; clone_size: .; cdr3_aa: CASSRPPRLAGGDTQYF; cdr3_nt: TGTGCCAGCAGTCGCCCGCCCAGACTAGCGGGGGGGGATACGCAGTATTTT